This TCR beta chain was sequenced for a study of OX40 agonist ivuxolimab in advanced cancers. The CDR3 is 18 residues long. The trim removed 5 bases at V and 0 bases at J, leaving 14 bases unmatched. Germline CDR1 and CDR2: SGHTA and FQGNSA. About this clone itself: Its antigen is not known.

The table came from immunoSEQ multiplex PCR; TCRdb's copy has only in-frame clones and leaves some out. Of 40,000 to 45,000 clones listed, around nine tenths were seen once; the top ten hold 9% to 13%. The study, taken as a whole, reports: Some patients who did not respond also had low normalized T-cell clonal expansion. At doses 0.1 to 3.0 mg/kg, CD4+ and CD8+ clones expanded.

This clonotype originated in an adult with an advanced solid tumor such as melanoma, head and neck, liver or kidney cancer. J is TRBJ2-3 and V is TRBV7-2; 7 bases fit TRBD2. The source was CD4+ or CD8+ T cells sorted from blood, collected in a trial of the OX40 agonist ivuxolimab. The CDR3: CASSPGIGGGTSTDTQYF. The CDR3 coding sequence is TGTGCCAGCAGCCCGGGGATTGGCGGGGGAACGAGCACAGATACGCAGTATTTT.